Presented here are 23 T cell receptor beta chains from one specimen sequenced in a study of a mutant IDH1 vaccine in newly diagnosed glioma. The data were produced by immunoSEQ multiplex PCR, yet TCRdb's version contains in-frame clones alone and is incomplete. Of tens of thousands of clones listed, roughly nine tenths were seen once; the top ten hold around a fifth. Antigen specificity for these receptors is unknown. Time point indicated: week 5, during vaccination. Doses comprised 300 ug of mutant IDH1 20-mer peptide each, plus topical imiquimod. The source was PBMCs, collected from a glioma patient whose treatment included an IDH1 peptide vaccine. The receptors stem from a man between 18 and 35 years old with glioma.

The gene calls are TRBV2 and TRBJ1-5; D gene unclear. CDR3 size: 14 residues. V gave up 5 bases and J gave up 2 bases, with 10 bases separating them. Per germline, CDR1 SNHLY and CDR2 FYNNEI. This chain's CDR3 is CASSTGWGNQPQHF. The CDR3 bases are TGTGCCAGCAGTACCGGTTGGGGCAATCAGCCCCAGCATTTT.

This sequence joins TRBV7-9 and TRBJ1-6, with no clear D. The V end was cut by 5 bases, the J end by 11 bases, with 13 bases between. The CDR3 has 13 amino acids. Germline CDR1 is SEHNR and CDR2 is FQNEAQ (reference sequence). In DNA, the CDR3 is TGTGCCAGCAGCCCGCGGACGGGTACACCCCTCCACTTT. Residues: CASSPRTGTPLHF.

V and J are TRBV7-9 and TRBJ1-4; no definite D call. The CDR3 is made up of 11 amino acids. CDR1 and CDR2 from the germline V gene are SEHNR and FQNEAQ (reference sequence). V was trimmed by 4 bases and J by 6 bases, leaving 3 bases between them. The CDR3 region has the DNA TGTGCCAGCAGCTCATATGAAAAACTGTTTTTT. Translated: CASSSYEKLFF.

The V gene is TRBV28, the J gene TRBJ2-7, with D perhaps TRBD1 (6 bases). CDR3 size: 14 residues. Germline-derived CDR1 and CDR2 are MDHEN and SYDVKM. Trimming removed 6 bases from V and 0 bases from J, with 12 bases in between. The CDR3: CASRRAGDSYEQYF. The CDR3 DNA is TGTGCCAGCAGGCGGGCAGGGGACTCCTACGAGCAGTACTTC.

This clone showed up just once. V usage is TRBV7-2 and J usage is TRBJ2-7; 8 positions agree with TRBD1. CDR3 size: 14 residues. Germline V lookup: CDR1 SGHTA, CDR2 FQGNSA. Trimming cost V 6 bases and J 3 bases; bases outside gene matches: 7. The CDR3 sequence is CASSFDRGRYEQYF. CDR3 bases: TGTGCCAGCAGTTTCGACAGGGGCCGCTACGAGCAGTACTTC.

This chain joins TRBV28 and TRBJ1-5, with a weak D call TRBD1 (5 bases). Germline values: CDR1 MDHEN, CDR2 SYDVKM. The germline V and J ends were trimmed by 7 bases and 0 bases, with 13 bases remaining between them. The CDR3 has 15 residues. The CDR3 is CASITGAYSNQPQHF. The CDR3 region has the DNA TGTGCCAGCATTACAGGAGCCTATAGCAATCAGCCCCAGCATTTT.

This rearrangement joins TRBV4-1 to TRBJ1-5; D not resolved. V was trimmed by 0 bases and J by 0 bases, leaving 9 bases between them. This CDR3 contains 16 residues. Per germline, CDR1 MGHRA and CDR2 YSYEKL. This CDR3 reads CASSQDPPGSNQPQHF. In DNA, the CDR3 is TGCGCCAGCAGCCAAGATCCCCCCGGTAGCAATCAGCCCCAGCATTTT.

The chain is built from TRBV19 and TRBJ1-2; D is perhaps TRBD1 (5 bases). The CDR3 covers 14 residues. Germline-derived CDR1 and CDR2 are LNHDA and SQIVND (reference sequence). V gave up 5 bases and J gave up 5 bases, with 15 bases separating them. In DNA, the CDR3 is TGTGCCAGTAGTTACGAGCGGGGCCTTTATGGCTACACCTTC. It encodes CASSYERGLYGYTF.

This chain's CDR3 is CASSFPVYRDYGYTF. CDR3 in DNA: TGTGCCAGCAGCTTCCCAGTCTACCGGGACTATGGCTACACCTTC. This rearrangement joins TRBV13 to TRBJ1-2; unclear D gene. In germline, CDR1 is PRHDT, CDR2 FYEKMQ (reference sequence). The V end was cut by 3 bases, the J end by 3 bases, with 14 bases between. This CDR3 is built from 15 residues.

The rearrangement links TRBV19 to TRBJ1-1; D uncertain. V lost 1 base, J lost 3 bases, and 12 bases lay in between. The CDR3 sequence is 15 residues long. CDR1 LNHDA and CDR2 SQIVND come from the germline V gene (reference sequence). The CDR3 nucleotides are TGTGCCAGTAGTATAGGTGGGGTGCGGGACACTGAAGCTTTCTTT. This codes for CASSIGGVRDTEAFF.

This clone has a single count. J is TRBJ2-7 and V is TRBV19; tentatively, D is TRBD1 or TRBD2 (7 bases each). The V gene lost 3 bases and the J gene lost 5 bases, with 11 bases spanning the gap. CDR3 size: 13 residues. From germline, CDR1 is LNHDA and CDR2 SQIVND (reference sequence). This chain's CDR3 is CASSMAGGDEQYF. CDR3 nucleotides: TGTGCCAGTAGTATGGCAGGGGGGGACGAGCAGTACTTC. The whole variable domain, filled in from reference TRBV19 and TRBJ2-7, reads DGGITQSPKYLFRKEGQNVTLSCEQNLNHDAMYWYRQDPGQGLRLIYYSQIVNDFQKGDIAEGYSVSREKKESFPLTVTSAQKNPTAFYLCASSMAGGDEQYFGPGTRLTVT.

The chain joins TRBV7-9 to TRBJ2-4, with D unresolved. This CDR3 comprises 12 residues. The germline gives CDR1 SEHNR, CDR2 FQNEAQ (reference sequence). Trimming took 1 base from V and 6 from J, leaving 4 bases between them. CDR3 amino acids: CASSLDVNIQYF. CDR3 nucleotides: TGTGCCAGCAGCTTAGATGTAAACATTCAGTACTTC.

In this sample, this clone turned up once. The rearrangement joins TRBV4-1 to TRBJ2-3; D ambiguous. The CDR3 totals 12 residues. Germline V gene sequence: CDR1 MGHRA, CDR2 YSYEKL. Trimming took off 3 bases at V and 2 bases at J, with 3 bases between the two ends. The CDR3 spells CASSQNTDTQYF. The CDR3 coding sequence is TGCGCCAGCAGCCAGAACACAGATACGCAGTATTTT.

J is TRBJ1-1 and V is TRBV30, with no clear D. V dropped 7 bases and J dropped 12 bases, with 15 bases sitting between them. Germline CDR1 GTSNPN, CDR2 SVGIG (reference sequence). The CDR3 spans 10 residues. The CDR3: CASHTGSPFF. The DNA of the CDR3 is TGTGCCTCACACACCGGGAGCCCTTTCTTT.

J is TRBJ2-3 and V is TRBV10-3; D could derive from TRBD1 or TRBD2 (6 bases each). In germline, CDR1 is ENHRY, CDR2 SYGVKD. V was clipped by 0 bases and J by 1 base, with 11 bases between them. The CDR3 is 16 residues long. DNA of the CDR3: TGTGCCATCAGTGAGTCTCCGGGGGCAGGCACAGATACGCAGTATTTT. This encodes CAISESPGAGTDTQYF.

The rearrangement joins TRBV29-1 to TRBJ1-3; no clear D gene. V was cut by 6 bases and J by 0 bases, with 12 bases left in between. Per germline, CDR1 SQVTM and CDR2 ANQGSEA. The CDR3 length is 14 residues. The CDR3 loop is CSVRSSGSGNTIYF. As DNA, the CDR3 is TGCAGCGTACGAAGCTCGGGCTCTGGAAACACCATATATTTT.

V gene TRBV9 combines with J gene TRBJ1-4, with D unresolved. The CDR3 runs to 15 residues. V dropped 3 bases and J dropped 3 bases, with 12 bases sitting between them. Germline CDR1 reads SGDLS; CDR2 reads YYNGEE. In DNA form, the CDR3 reads TGTGCCAGCAGCGAATCTACGACGGCTAATGAAAAACTGTTTTTT. Protein: CASSESTTANEKLFF.

This sequence joins TRBV10-3 and TRBJ1-4, with D perhaps matching TRBD1 (6 bases). Germline assignment: CDR1 ENHRY and CDR2 SYGVKD. Trimming left V 6 bases short and J 2 bases short, with 13 bases between. The CDR3 has 15 amino acids. The CDR3: CAISPTGRTNEKLFF. CDR3 coding DNA: TGTGCCATCAGCCCAACAGGGAGGACTAATGAAAAACTGTTTTTT.

The chain couples TRBV5-1 to TRBJ1-2; D may be TRBD1 (6 bases). The length of the CDR3 is 14 residues. The V end lost 5 bases, the J end lost 8 bases, and 19 bases lay between the germline ends. CDR1 SGHRS and CDR2 YFSETQ come from the germline V gene. The DNA of the CDR3 is TGCGCCAGCAGTCGAGAAGGGGGATTTGAGGGCTACACCTTC. It codes for CASSREGGFEGYTF.

The rearrangement uses TRBV6-1 and TRBJ1-2; possibly TRBD1 for D (5 bases). The CDR3 is 15 residues long. Germline V gene sequence: CDR1 MNHNS, CDR2 SASEGT. V lost 2 bases and J 0 bases, leaving 10 bases between the germline ends. Here the CDR3 reads CASSEQGAPNYGYTF. CDR3 DNA sequence: TGTGCCAGCAGTGAACAGGGCGCGCCTAACTATGGCTACACCTTC.

The chain is built from TRBV28 and TRBJ2-3; perhaps TRBD2 as D (6 bases). This CDR3 spans 14 amino acids. Per germline, CDR1 MDHEN and CDR2 SYDVKM. Trimming cost V 7 bases and J 8 bases, with 19 bases left between them. The CDR3 loop reads CASTLGGIGGTQYF. The CDR3 DNA is TGTGCCAGCACCTTGGGCGGGATAGGAGGTACGCAGTATTTT.

The sample holds a few counts of this clone. The chain joins TRBV2 to TRBJ1-1, with a possible D match to TRBD1 (5 bases). The V and J ends lost 4 bases and 1 base respectively, with 10 bases between them. This CDR3 has 14 residues. Germline V CDR1 and CDR2: SNHLY, FYNNEI. The CDR3 region has the DNA TGTGCCAGCAGTGGACAGAATTCGAACACTGAAGCTTTCTTT. It yields the protein CASSGQNSNTEAFF.

V usage is TRBV2 and J usage is TRBJ2-2; TRBD1 is a possible D gene (5 bases). V gave up 5 bases and J gave up 3 bases, with 13 bases separating them. Germline V lookup: CDR1 SNHLY, CDR2 FYNNEI. CDR3 length equals 15 residues. The CDR3 nucleotides are TGTGCCAGCAGTTCTTTTGGACACCACACCGGGGAGCTGTTTTTT. Residues: CASSSFGHHTGELFF. The whole variable domain, filled in from reference TRBV2 and TRBJ2-2, reads EPEVTQTPSHQVTQMGQEVILRCVPISNHLYFYWYRQILGQKVEFLVSFYNNEISEKSEIFDDQFSVERPDGSNFTLKIRSTKLEDSAMYFCASSSFGHHTGELFFGEGSRLTVL.